A selection of T cell receptor beta chains follows, all from one sample in a study of blood T cell repertoires in COVID-19. The data were produced by immunoSEQ multiplex PCR, yet TCRdb's version contains in-frame clones alone and is incomplete. The sample records roughly 230,000 clones, roughly 85% being singletons. Sequencing was performed on peripheral blood. These TCRs come from a man aged 35 to 55 with acute or convalescent COVID-19. Each CDR3 is given with its conserved first and last residue. Each record gives: J gene, D gene, clone size, V gene, CDR3 protein, CDR3 DNA. The D gene is left open where the match is weak. Where a row states a size, it is once, few, many or the class of an expanded clone; other rows omit it.

J: TRBJ2-7
D: .
size: .
V: TRBV6-1
CDR3: CASSDVAGREEQYF
DNA: TGTGCCAGCAGTGATGTTGCGGGCCGGGAGGAGCAGTACTTC

J: TRBJ2-5
D: TRBD2
size: .
V: TRBV29-1
CDR3: CSVGGGGLGETQYF
DNA: TGCAGCGTTGGAGGCGGGGGGTTGGGAGAGACCCAGTACTTC

J: TRBJ1-3
D: TRBD1
size: .
V: TRBV10-3
CDR3: CAIINQGAGNTIYF
DNA: TGTGCCATCATAAATCAGGGGGCTGGAAACACCATATATTTT

J: TRBJ1-1
D: .
size: .
V: TRBV2
CDR3: CASNGQGYTEAFF
DNA: TGTGCCAGCAATGGCCAGGGGTATACTGAAGCTTTCTTT

J: TRBJ2-1
D: .
size: .
V: TRBV27
CDR3: CTSTSGTLKINEQFF
DNA: TGTACCAGCACGAGCGGGACACTTAAAATCAATGAGCAGTTCTTC

J: TRBJ1-6
D: .
size: once
V: TRBV2
CDR3: CASSVGTGNSPLHF
DNA: TGTGCCAGCAGTGTAGGTACAGGGAATTCACCCCTCCACTTT

J: TRBJ1-1
D: .
size: .
V: TRBV28
CDR3: CASTLGQENTEAFF
DNA: TGTGCCAGCACTCTGGGGCAGGAGAACACTGAAGCTTTCTTT

J: TRBJ2-3
D: TRBD2
size: few
V: TRBV7-2
CDR3: CASSLASGAGTDTQYF
DNA: TGTGCCAGCAGCTTAGCCAGCGGGGCAGGCACAGATACGCAGTATTTT

J: TRBJ1-2
D: .
size: .
V: TRBV18
CDR3: CASSTAGTTDNYGYTF
DNA: TGTGCCAGCTCCACGGCCGGGACAACAGATAACTATGGCTACACCTTC

J: TRBJ1-4
D: .
size: .
V: TRBV4-1
CDR3: CASSPAVATNEKLFF
DNA: TGCGCCAGCAGCCCCGCGGTGGCAACTAATGAAAAACTGTTTTTT

J: TRBJ1-2
D: .
size: .
V: TRBV10-2
CDR3: CASSDAVSEGYTF
DNA: TGCGCCAGCAGTGATGCCGTTAGTGAGGGCTACACCTTC

J: TRBJ1-5
D: .
size: few
V: TRBV19
CDR3: CASCGRDNQPQHF
DNA: TGTGCCAGTTGCGGACGGGACAATCAGCCCCAGCATTTT

J: TRBJ1-3
D: .
size: .
V: TRBV7-6
CDR3: CASSLASAGPGNTIYF
DNA: TGTGCCAGCAGCTTAGCCAGTGCGGGGCCTGGAAACACCATATATTTT

J: TRBJ2-7
D: TRBD1
size: .
V: TRBV28
CDR3: CASSMGQINYEQYF
DNA: TGTGCCAGCAGTATGGGACAGATAAACTACGAGCAGTACTTC

J: TRBJ2-1
D: TRBD2
size: .
V: TRBV3-1/TRBV3-2
CDR3: CASSPSGGFYNEQFF
DNA: TGTGCCAGCAGCCCGAGCGGGGGGTTCTACAATGAGCAGTTCTTC

J: TRBJ1-1
D: TRBD1
size: .
V: TRBV5-6
CDR3: CASGLRGPNTEAFF
DNA: TGTGCCAGCGGACTCAGGGGGCCCAACACTGAAGCTTTCTTT

J: TRBJ1-3
D: .
size: .
V: TRBV5-6
CDR3: CASSLDVDPGDTIYF
DNA: TGTGCCAGCAGCTTGGACGTAGACCCGGGAGACACCATATATTTT

J: TRBJ1-2
D: .
size: .
V: TRBV3-1/TRBV3-2
CDR3: CASSHDPRGANYGYTF
DNA: TGTGCCAGCAGCCATGACCCCAGGGGAGCTAACTATGGCTACACCTTC

J: TRBJ1-1
D: .
size: .
V: TRBV6-5
CDR3: CASSSVTEAFF
DNA: TGTGCCAGCAGTTCAGTCACTGAAGCTTTCTTT

J: TRBJ1-4
D: .
size: .
V: TRBV5-1
CDR3: CASSLEGRANEKLFF
DNA: TGCGCCAGCAGCTTGGAGGGGCGAGCGAATGAAAAACTGTTTTTT

J: TRBJ2-7
D: .
size: many
V: TRBV2
CDR3: CASSKGLFPYEQYF
DNA: TGTGCCAGCAGCAAGGGACTGTTTCCCTACGAGCAGTACTTC

J: TRBJ2-1
D: TRBD2
size: .
V: TRBV5-1
CDR3: CASSVGGTSSSEQFF
DNA: TGCGCCAGCAGCGTCGGGGGGACGTCATCCTCGGAGCAGTTCTTC

J: TRBJ2-3
D: TRBD2
size: .
V: TRBV5-4
CDR3: CASSFDAGGSTDTQYF
DNA: TGTGCCAGCAGCTTCGACGCGGGGGGCTCCACAGATACGCAGTATTTT

J: TRBJ1-1
D: TRBD1
size: .
V: TRBV18
CDR3: CASSPGQGASEAFF
DNA: TGTGCCAGCTCACCAGGGCAGGGGGCTTCTGAAGCTTTCTTT

J: TRBJ1-1
D: TRBD1
size: once
V: TRBV3-1/TRBV3-2
CDR3: CASSDRGTEAFF
DNA: TGTGCCAGCTCCGACAGGGGAACTGAAGCTTTCTTT

J: TRBJ1-1
D: .
size: .
V: TRBV9
CDR3: CASSPGKTVNTEAFF
DNA: TGTGCCAGCAGCCCCGGGAAAACAGTGAACACTGAAGCTTTCTTT

J: TRBJ2-5
D: .
size: .
V: TRBV29-1
CDR3: CSVVPSQETQYF
DNA: TGCAGCGTTGTCCCTAGCCAAGAGACCCAGTACTTC

J: TRBJ2-1
D: .
size: .
V: TRBV3-1/TRBV3-2
CDR3: CASSRPRGPSYNEQFF
DNA: TGTGCCAGCAGCCGGCCGCGGGGGCCCTCCTACAATGAGCAGTTCTTC

J: TRBJ1-5
D: .
size: few
V: TRBV7-8
CDR3: CASSLISDSNQPQHF
DNA: TGTGCCAGCAGCTTAATCTCAGATAGCAATCAGCCCCAGCATTTT

J: TRBJ1-2
D: .
size: .
V: TRBV6-5
CDR3: CASSRGSYGYTF
DNA: TGTGCCAGCAGCCGAGGGAGTTATGGCTACACCTTC

J: TRBJ2-2
D: .
size: .
V: TRBV11-3
CDR3: CASSSPTRGNTGELFF
DNA: TGTGCCAGCAGCTCCCCCACGCGGGGGAACACCGGGGAGCTGTTTTTT